The 2 T cell receptor beta chains below were found in one sample sequenced in a study of CD8 T cells in ankylosing spondylitis. The antigens for these receptors are not known. One entry per CDR3 protein results from TCRdb running MiXCR on the 5' RACE reads. Of over 450,000 distinct CDR3 sequences detected, roughly 13% appear once; the ten largest clones hold over 6.5%. Points from the study as a whole: Typical of ankylosing spondylitis blood, it appeared, was a TCR beta motif of seven to nine highly homologous variants.

Material: blood, either unsorted or a sorted T cell fraction (not recorded which). The receptors shown here come from a male donor with ankylosing spondylitis.

This clonotype was counted at least ten times. CDR3 protein: CSVQANREEKLFF. The CDR3 DNA sequence: TGCAGCGTTCAGGCAAACAGGGAAGAAAAACTGTTTTTT. This chain uses TRBV29-1 with TRBJ1-4, with a weak D call TRBD1 (6 bases). CDR1 is SQVTM and CDR2 is ANQGSEA in the germline V gene. The CDR3 sequence is 13 residues long. V was trimmed by 5 bases and J by 8 bases, leaving 15 bases between them.

This rearrangement joins TRBV6-4 to TRBJ2-3; TRBD2 might be the D (6 bases). The CDR3 covers 13 residues. V was trimmed by 4 bases and J by 6 bases, leaving 11 bases between them. In germline, CDR1 is MRHNA, CDR2 SNTAGT. CDR3 sequence: CASSVSGRDTQYF. The CDR3 nucleotides read TGTGCCAGCAGTGTTTCAGGGAGGGATACGCAGTATTTT.